This T cell receptor (beta chain) was identified in a study of blood T cell repertoires in COVID-19. Study details: Sources were T cells, B-cell-depleted T cells, or PBMCs; the material itself was cDNA or gDNA.

Assay: immunoSEQ multiplex PCR; the TCRdb copy retains only in-frame clones and omits some. The top ten hold about 25% of the sample, which has tens of thousands of clones, less than 80% seen once. The CDR3 is 17 amino acids. The receptor was derived from a man aged 55 to 70 with active or convalescent COVID-19. Sequenced sample: peripheral blood. The chain links TRBV21-1 to TRBJ2-7; the table assigns TRBD1, which was not confirmed against the DNA. TRBV21-1 counts as a pseudogene. The CDR3 coding sequence is TGTGCCAGCAGCGCGGCCGGGACAGGAGCGGGGTCCTACGAGCAGTACTTC. This sequence encodes CASSAAGTGAGSYEQYF.